This is a list of T cell receptor beta chains from one sample in a study of untreated major depressive disorder. Sequencing was performed with immunoSEQ multiplex PCR; in TCRdb, only in-frame clones are kept and a portion is missing. Of 20,000 or so clones detected, 87% appear once; the ten largest clones hold 4.5% to 6.5%. The sample consisted of CD4+ T cells from PBMCs. These receptors originate from a woman in her twenties or thirties in good health. Both conserved end residues are part of each CDR3. Each record gives: V gene, D gene, J gene, clone size, CDR3 length, CDR3 protein, CDR3 DNA. The D gene is left open where the match is weak. Clone size is stated in some rows and not others, as once, few, many or a class when expanded.

V gene: TRBV10-3
D gene: NA
J gene: TRBJ1-5
clone size: NA
CDR3 length: 17
CDR3 protein: CAISESLSGTRNQPQHF
CDR3 DNA: TGTGCCATCAGTGAGTCGTTATCCGGCACCCGCAATCAGCCCCAGCATTTT

V gene: TRBV6-1
D gene: TRBD1
J gene: TRBJ2-7
clone size: NA
CDR3 length: 15
CDR3 protein: CASSDMRTGGYEQYF
CDR3 DNA: TGTGCCAGCAGTGACATGAGGACAGGGGGCTACGAGCAGTACTTC

V gene: TRBV7-6
D gene: NA
J gene: TRBJ2-1
clone size: NA
CDR3 length: 16
CDR3 protein: CASSFARITGRNEQFF
CDR3 DNA: TGTGCCAGCAGCTTCGCTAGGATTACAGGCCGCAATGAGCAGTTCTTC

V gene: TRBV7-9
D gene: TRBD1
J gene: TRBJ1-2
clone size: NA
CDR3 length: 13
CDR3 protein: CASSLVTGYGYTF
CDR3 DNA: TGTGCCAGCAGCTTAGTGACAGGGTATGGCTACACCTTC

V gene: TRBV10-1
D gene: TRBD2
J gene: TRBJ2-1
clone size: few
CDR3 length: 16
CDR3 protein: CASTLLLAGESDEQFF
CDR3 DNA: TGCGCCAGCACCCTCTTACTAGCGGGGGAATCGGATGAGCAGTTCTTC

V gene: TRBV15
D gene: NA
J gene: TRBJ2-5
clone size: NA
CDR3 length: 15
CDR3 protein: CATSRDRYHQETQYF
CDR3 DNA: TGTGCCACCAGCAGAGATCGCTACCACCAAGAGACCCAGTACTTC

V gene: TRBV29-1
D gene: NA
J gene: TRBJ2-6
clone size: NA
CDR3 length: 15
CDR3 protein: CSVDQGSSGANVLTF
CDR3 DNA: TGCAGCGTTGATCAGGGTAGCTCTGGGGCCAACGTCCTGACTTTC

V gene: TRBV10-1
D gene: NA
J gene: TRBJ2-7
clone size: few
CDR3 length: 14
CDR3 protein: CASSESPGLHEQYF
CDR3 DNA: TGCGCCAGCAGTGAGTCTCCAGGGCTCCACGAGCAGTACTTC

V gene: TRBV23-1
D gene: TRBD1
J gene: TRBJ2-4
clone size: NA
CDR3 length: 14
CDR3 protein: CASNLIQGSDIQYF
CDR3 DNA: TGCGCCAGCAATCTCATACAGGGGTCAGACATTCAGTACTTC

V gene: TRBV28
D gene: TRBD2
J gene: TRBJ2-4
clone size: NA
CDR3 length: 16
CDR3 protein: CASSLGLAGAKNIQYF
CDR3 DNA: TGTGCCAGCAGTTTGGGACTAGCGGGGGCCAAAAACATTCAGTACTTC

V gene: TRBV23-1
D gene: NA
J gene: TRBJ2-3
clone size: few
CDR3 length: 15
CDR3 protein: CASSQKHPGTDTQYF
CDR3 DNA: TGCGCCAGCAGTCAGAAACATCCTGGCACAGATACGCAGTATTTT

V gene: TRBV28
D gene: NA
J gene: TRBJ2-7
clone size: NA
CDR3 length: 14
CDR3 protein: CASRQVADSYEQYF
CDR3 DNA: TGTGCCAGCAGGCAAGTAGCGGACTCCTACGAGCAGTACTTC

V gene: TRBV28
D gene: NA
J gene: TRBJ1-2
clone size: once
CDR3 length: 14
CDR3 protein: CASSLAGRVYGYTF
CDR3 DNA: TGTGCCAGCAGTTTAGCTGGCAGGGTGTATGGCTACACCTTC

V gene: TRBV7-2
D gene: NA
J gene: TRBJ2-2
clone size: NA
CDR3 length: 14
CDR3 protein: CASSLQGLTGELFF
CDR3 DNA: TGTGCCAGCAGCCTGCAAGGACTGACCGGGGAGCTGTTTTTT

V gene: TRBV7-9
D gene: NA
J gene: TRBJ1-6
clone size: NA
CDR3 length: 15
CDR3 protein: CASSSRGGLGSPLHF
CDR3 DNA: TGTGCCAGCAGCTCCCGGGGGGGGTTAGGTTCACCCCTCCACTTT

V gene: TRBV5-1
D gene: TRBD2
J gene: TRBJ2-5
clone size: NA
CDR3 length: 16
CDR3 protein: CASSPGLAPGRETQYF
CDR3 DNA: TGCGCCAGCAGCCCGGGACTAGCCCCCGGGAGAGAGACCCAGTACTTC

V gene: TRBV11-2
D gene: TRBD1
J gene: TRBJ1-5
clone size: NA
CDR3 length: 14
CDR3 protein: CASSSGQQNQPQHF
CDR3 DNA: TGTGCCAGCAGCTCGGGACAGCAGAATCAGCCCCAGCATTTT

V gene: TRBV30
D gene: NA
J gene: TRBJ1-5
clone size: NA
CDR3 length: 13
CDR3 protein: CAWSVGEGQPQHF
CDR3 DNA: TGTGCCTGGAGTGTGGGGGAGGGGCAGCCCCAGCATTTT

V gene: TRBV6-5
D gene: TRBD1
J gene: TRBJ2-6
clone size: NA
CDR3 length: 15
CDR3 protein: CASSYQGAGANVLTF
CDR3 DNA: TGTGCCAGCAGTTATCAGGGGGCTGGGGCCAACGTCCTGACTTTC

V gene: TRBV5-4
D gene: TRBD1
J gene: TRBJ2-3
clone size: NA
CDR3 length: 15
CDR3 protein: CASNSGTGAGDTQYF
CDR3 DNA: TGTGCCAGCAACTCCGGGACAGGGGCGGGAGATACGCAGTATTTT

V gene: TRBV5-1
D gene: NA
J gene: TRBJ1-2
clone size: few
CDR3 length: 9
CDR3 protein: CASSRVSSF
CDR3 DNA: TGCGCCAGCAGCCGCGTGAGTTCCTTC

V gene: TRBV4-2
D gene: NA
J gene: TRBJ2-7
clone size: once
CDR3 length: 13
CDR3 protein: CASSQAGNYEQYF
CDR3 DNA: TGTGCCAGCAGCCAAGCGGGGAACTACGAGCAGTACTTC

V gene: TRBV11-3
D gene: TRBD2
J gene: TRBJ2-3
clone size: NA
CDR3 length: 18
CDR3 protein: CASSLGATSGGSTDTQYF
CDR3 DNA: TGTGCCAGCAGCTTAGGGGCCACTAGCGGGGGCAGCACAGATACGCAGTATTTT

V gene: TRBV4-1
D gene: TRBD1
J gene: TRBJ1-2
clone size: NA
CDR3 length: 16
CDR3 protein: CASSQGGQGAYYGYTF
CDR3 DNA: TGCGCCAGCAGCCAAGGAGGACAGGGGGCTTACTATGGCTACACCTTC

V gene: TRBV19
D gene: TRBD1
J gene: TRBJ1-2
clone size: NA
CDR3 length: 13
CDR3 protein: CASSITGVRGYTF
CDR3 DNA: TGTGCCAGTAGTATAACAGGGGTGCGTGGCTACACCTTC

V gene: TRBV27
D gene: TRBD1
J gene: TRBJ1-6
clone size: once
CDR3 length: 16
CDR3 protein: CASSFPPGQVNSPLHF
CDR3 DNA: TGTGCCAGCAGTTTTCCCCCGGGACAGGTTAATTCACCCCTCCACTTT

V gene: TRBV30
D gene: NA
J gene: TRBJ1-5
clone size: NA
CDR3 length: 13
CDR3 protein: CAWGGGGNQPQHF
CDR3 DNA: TGTGCCTGGGGCGGGGGCGGCAATCAGCCCCAGCATTTT

V gene: TRBV19
D gene: TRBD1
J gene: TRBJ1-6
clone size: NA
CDR3 length: 17
CDR3 protein: CASSYTGGFSYNSPLHF
CDR3 DNA: TGTGCCAGTAGTTACACAGGGGGCTTCTCCTATAATTCACCCCTCCACTTT

V gene: TRBV6-1
D gene: TRBD1
J gene: TRBJ1-5
clone size: NA
CDR3 length: 17
CDR3 protein: CASSAGQGGNSNQPQHF
CDR3 DNA: TGTGCCAGCAGTGCAGGACAGGGAGGGAATAGCAATCAGCCCCAGCATTTT

V gene: TRBV28
D gene: TRBD1
J gene: TRBJ1-5
clone size: once
CDR3 length: 14
CDR3 protein: CASSSGQGNQPQHF
CDR3 DNA: TGTGCCAGCAGTTCCGGACAGGGCAATCAGCCCCAGCATTTT

V gene: TRBV7-8
D gene: NA
J gene: TRBJ1-1
clone size: NA
CDR3 length: 14
CDR3 protein: CASSYARGNTEAFF
CDR3 DNA: TGTGCCAGCAGCTATGCCCGAGGGAACACTGAAGCTTTCTTT

V gene: TRBV12-2
D gene: NA
J gene: TRBJ1-1
clone size: NA
CDR3 length: 10
CDR3 protein: CASRPMGAFF
CDR3 DNA: TGTGCAAGTCGCCCCATGGGAGCTTTCTTT